The entry below gives a single T cell receptor beta chain sequence along with its context. This sample was taken from a study of OX40 agonist ivuxolimab in advanced cancers. The repertoire was sequenced with immunoSEQ multiplex PCR; TCRdb's copy has only in-frame clones and lacks some. The sample records roughly 71,000 clones, less than 85% being singletons. V was shortened by 4 bases and J by 1 base, with 16 bases between the two germline ends. This CDR3 is built from 16 residues. Germline V gives CDR1 SGHAT, CDR2 FQNNGV. The chain uses TRBV11-2 and TRBJ1-1; D is undetermined. The input for sequencing was CD4+ or CD8+ T cells sorted from blood, taken in a trial of the OX40 agonist ivuxolimab. The TCR originated in an adult with an advanced solid tumor such as melanoma, head and neck, liver or kidney cancer. CDR3 sequence (DNA): TGTGCCAGCAGCTCCCCCCAACACCGACAGAACACTGAAGCTTTCTTT. This gives the protein CASSSPQHRQNTEAFF.